Following are 10 T cell receptor beta chains from one sample sequenced in a study of human T cells and chemical hapten exposure. MiXCR was run by TCRdb on the RACE reads, yielding one entry per CDR3 protein. The repertoire holds around 340,000 distinct CDR3 sequences, around 7% seen once, with approximately 8.9% in the top ten. Described time point: patch test 1, 2 weeks after DPC sensitization. As for treatment: therapeutic diphenylcyclopropenone sensitization with weekly scalp DPC. The sample in question was whole blood, obtained in connection with sensitization to the hapten diphenylcyclopropenone (DPC). These receptors all stem from a woman aged 18 to 35 with alopecia areata. Some clones in this sample may be carry-over from other donors' samples.

This clonotype was observed many times. In DNA form, the CDR3 reads TGTGCCAGCAGTTCTAGCCCTGGGACTAGCGACGAGCAGTACTTC. The encoded protein is CASSSSPGTSDEQYF. V usage is TRBV7-6 and J usage is TRBJ2-7; 10 bases are a match to TRBD2. Germline trimming cut 6 bases from V and 5 bases from J; bases unmatched to any gene: 10. The CDR3 spans 15 residues. From germline, CDR1 is SGHVS and CDR2 FNYEAQ.

The chain links TRBV18 to TRBJ2-5; 10 bases are a match to TRBD1. The CDR3 contains 15 residues. CDR1 is KGHSH and CDR2 is LQKENI in the germline V gene. The V gene end was trimmed by 3 bases and the J gene end by 1 base; junction bases not matched to a gene: 2. DNA for the CDR3: TGTGCCAGCTCACCGGACAGGGGGAGCCAAGAGACCCAGTACTTC. This sequence encodes CASSPDRGSQETQYF.

This chain uses TRBV9 with TRBJ2-5; D could derive from TRBD1 or TRBD2 (6 bases each). This CDR3 contains 14 residues. The V and J ends lost 5 bases and 9 bases respectively, with 20 bases between them. CDR1 is SGDLS, CDR2 YYNGEE, per germline. The CDR3 nucleotides read TGTGCCAGCAGTGCAAGGGGGGTTTACGAGTCCCAGTACTTC. Its protein product is CASSARGVYESQYF.

This clonotype showed up just a few times. The chain has TRBV6-2 or TRBV6-3 and TRBJ2-7; TRBD2 aligns across 8 bases. The CDR3 loop spans 14 amino acids. The junction had 8 bases not matched to a gene; V was cut back by 6 bases and J by 4 bases. The germline V gene has CDR1 MNHEY and CDR2 SVGEGT. CDR3 protein: CASRRAGAWYEQYF. The CDR3 DNA follows: TGTGCCAGCAGGAGAGCGGGGGCGTGGTACGAGCAGTACTTC.

The V call is TRBV9, the J call TRBJ1-4; D is uncertain. V was pared by 0 bases and J by 0 bases, with 12 bases between. CDR3 length: 17 residues. Germline V CDR1 and CDR2: SGDLS, YYNGEE. The CDR3 protein is CASSVGAGSTTNEKLFF. DNA for the CDR3: TGTGCCAGCAGCGTAGGGGCCGGATCTACAACTAATGAAAAACTGTTTTTT.

This clonotype has only a few counts. The genes are TRBV6-1 and TRBJ2-7; weak D call: TRBD2 (6 bases). Trimming left V 6 bases short and J 4 bases short, with 13 bases between. The CDR3 is 13 residues long. Looked up from germline, CDR1 is MNHNS and CDR2 is SASEGT. This chain's CDR3 is CASSGGAEYEQYF. The CDR3 nucleotides are TGTGCCAGCAGCGGAGGGGCTGAGTACGAGCAGTACTTC.

The rearrangement links TRBV6-2 or TRBV6-3 to TRBJ2-7; no firm D call. This CDR3 has 13 amino acids. Trimming cost V 0 bases and J 4 bases, with 7 bases left between them. Germline loops: CDR1 MNHEY, CDR2 SVGEGT. The CDR3 spells CASSYSIGYEQYF. CDR3 DNA: TGTGCCAGCAGTTACTCAATCGGATACGAGCAGTACTTC.

This clonotype was seen repeatedly, ten times or more. V usage is TRBV12-3 or TRBV12-4 and J usage is TRBJ2-5, with D possibly TRBD2 on 7 matching bases. Trimming took 6 bases from V and 1 from J, leaving 15 bases between them. This CDR3 spans 15 amino acids. The CDR3 sequence: CASSSEGGGQETQYF. Written as DNA, the CDR3 is TGTGCCAGCAGCTCTGAAGGGGGGGGCCAAGAGACCCAGTACTTC.

This clonotype occurred many times. The chain recombines TRBV10-2 with TRBJ2-7; 8 bases match TRBD2. V shed 6 bases, J shed 7 bases, and the junction held 20 bases outside the gene matches. Looked up from germline, CDR1 is WSHSY and CDR2 is SAAADI. The CDR3 totals 17 residues. CDR3 nucleotides: TGCGCCAGCAGCATACCCTCCCTTAGCGGGGAGAGGAAGGAGCAGTACTTC. As protein: CASSIPSLSGERKEQYF.

This clonotype has only a few counts. A read error may produce the germline difference seen at one junction end. This chain links TRBV7-7 with TRBJ2-5; TRBD2 agrees at 9 bases. This CDR3 region has 16 residues. CDR1 and CDR2 from the germline V gene are SSHAT and FNYEAQ (reference sequence). The CDR3 DNA is TGTGCTAGCAGCTTAGGTGGAGCGGGGGGTCAAGAGACCCAGTACTTC. Its translation is CASSLGGAGGQETQYF.